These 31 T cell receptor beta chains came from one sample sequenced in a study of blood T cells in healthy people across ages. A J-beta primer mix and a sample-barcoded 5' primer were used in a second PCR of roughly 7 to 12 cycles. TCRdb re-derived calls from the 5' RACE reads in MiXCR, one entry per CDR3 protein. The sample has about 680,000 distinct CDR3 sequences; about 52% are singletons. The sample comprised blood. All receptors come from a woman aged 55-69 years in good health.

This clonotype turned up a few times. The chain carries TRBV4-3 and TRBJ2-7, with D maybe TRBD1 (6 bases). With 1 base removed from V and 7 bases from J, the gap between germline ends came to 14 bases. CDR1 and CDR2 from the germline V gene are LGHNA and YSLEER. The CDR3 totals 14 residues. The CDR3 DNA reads TGCGCCAGCAGCCAAGGCCACAGGACAGCAGAGCAGTACTTC. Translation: CASSQGHRTAEQYF.

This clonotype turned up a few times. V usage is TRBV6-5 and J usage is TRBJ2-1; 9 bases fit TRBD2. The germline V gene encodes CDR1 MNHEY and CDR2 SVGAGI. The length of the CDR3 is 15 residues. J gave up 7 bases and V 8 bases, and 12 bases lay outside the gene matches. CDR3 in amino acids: CASATFSGSTNEQFF. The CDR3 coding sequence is TGTGCCAGCGCTACCTTTAGCGGGAGTACGAATGAGCAGTTCTTC.

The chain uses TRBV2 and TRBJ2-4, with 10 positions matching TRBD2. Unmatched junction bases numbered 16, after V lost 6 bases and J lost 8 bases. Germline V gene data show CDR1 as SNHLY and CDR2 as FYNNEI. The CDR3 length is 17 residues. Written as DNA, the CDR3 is TGTGCCAGCAGCCCCGGACTAGCGGAACGAGGGGCCCACATTCAGTACTTC. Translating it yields CASSPGLAERGAHIQYF.

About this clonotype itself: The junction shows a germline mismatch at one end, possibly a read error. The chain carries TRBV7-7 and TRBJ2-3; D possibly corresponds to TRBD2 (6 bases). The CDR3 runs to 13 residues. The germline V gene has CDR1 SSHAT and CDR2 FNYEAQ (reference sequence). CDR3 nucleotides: TGTGCCAGCAGCTTAGAACGACTAGATCCGCAGTATTTT. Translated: CASSLERLDPQYF. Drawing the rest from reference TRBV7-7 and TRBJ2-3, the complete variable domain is GAGVSQSPRYKVTKRGQDVTLRCDPISSHATLYWYQQALGQGPEFLTYFNYEAQPDKSGLPSDRFSAERPEGSISTLTIQRTEQRDSAMYRCASSLERLDPQYFGPGTRLTVL.

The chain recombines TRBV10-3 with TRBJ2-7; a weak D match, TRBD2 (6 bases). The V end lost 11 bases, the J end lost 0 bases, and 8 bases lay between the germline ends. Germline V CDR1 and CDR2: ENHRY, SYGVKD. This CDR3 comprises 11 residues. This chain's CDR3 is CAGGTSYEQYF. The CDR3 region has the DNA TGTGCCGGGGGGACCTCCTACGAGCAGTACTTC.

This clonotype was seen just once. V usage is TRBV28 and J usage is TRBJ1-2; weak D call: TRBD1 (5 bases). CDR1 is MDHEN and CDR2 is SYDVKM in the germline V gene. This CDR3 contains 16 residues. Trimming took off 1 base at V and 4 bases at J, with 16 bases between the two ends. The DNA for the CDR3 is TGTGCCAGCAGTTTATTTCTCACATTTCAGGGCTATGGCTACACCTTC. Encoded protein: CASSLFLTFQGYGYTF.

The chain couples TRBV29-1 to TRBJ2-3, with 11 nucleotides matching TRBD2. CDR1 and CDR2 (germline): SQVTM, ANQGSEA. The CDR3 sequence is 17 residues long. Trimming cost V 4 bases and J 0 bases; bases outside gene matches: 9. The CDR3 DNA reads TGCAGCGTTGGGGGACTAGCGGCTCCCCCTAGCACAGATACGCAGTATTTT. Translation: CSVGGLAAPPSTDTQYF.

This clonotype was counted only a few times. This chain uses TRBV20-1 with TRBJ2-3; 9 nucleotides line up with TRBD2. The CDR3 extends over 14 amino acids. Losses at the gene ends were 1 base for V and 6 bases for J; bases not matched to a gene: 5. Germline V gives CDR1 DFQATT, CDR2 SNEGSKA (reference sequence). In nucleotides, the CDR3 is TGCAGTGCTAGAGGACTAGCGGAGGGGGATACGCAGTATTTT. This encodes CSARGLAEGDTQYF.

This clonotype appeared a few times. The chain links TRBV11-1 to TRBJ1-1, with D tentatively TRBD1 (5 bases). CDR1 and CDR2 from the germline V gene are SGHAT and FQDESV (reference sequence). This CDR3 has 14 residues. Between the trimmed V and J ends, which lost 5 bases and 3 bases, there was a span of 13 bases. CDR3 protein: CASSRDGGDTEAFF. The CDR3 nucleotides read TGTGCCAGCAGCCGTGACGGGGGGGACACTGAAGCTTTCTTT. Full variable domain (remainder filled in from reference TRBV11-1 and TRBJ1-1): EAEVAQSPRYKITEKSQAVAFWCDPISGHATLYWYRQILGQGPELLVQFQDESVVDDSQLPKDRFSAERLKGVDSTLKIQPAELGDSAMYLCASSRDGGDTEAFFGQGTRLTVV.

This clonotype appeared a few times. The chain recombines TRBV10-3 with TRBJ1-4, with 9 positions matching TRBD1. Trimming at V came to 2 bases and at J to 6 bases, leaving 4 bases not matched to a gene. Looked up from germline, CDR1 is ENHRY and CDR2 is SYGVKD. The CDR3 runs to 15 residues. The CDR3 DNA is TGTGCCATCAGTGAGGACGGGACAGGGCATGAAAAACTGTTTTTT. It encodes CAISEDGTGHEKLFF.

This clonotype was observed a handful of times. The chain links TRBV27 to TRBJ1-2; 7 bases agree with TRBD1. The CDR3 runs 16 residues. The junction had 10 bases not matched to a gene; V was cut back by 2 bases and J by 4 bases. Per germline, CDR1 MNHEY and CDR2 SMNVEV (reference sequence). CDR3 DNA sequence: TGTGCCAGCAGTTTAACCGGGACAGCGACACTCTATGGCTACACCTTC. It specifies CASSLTGTATLYGYTF.

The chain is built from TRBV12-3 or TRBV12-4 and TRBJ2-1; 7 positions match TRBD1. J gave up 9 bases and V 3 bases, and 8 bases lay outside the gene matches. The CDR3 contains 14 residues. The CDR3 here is CASSFRGLGSEQFF. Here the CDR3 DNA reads TGTGCCAGCAGTTTTAGGGGGCTGGGGTCTGAGCAGTTCTTC.

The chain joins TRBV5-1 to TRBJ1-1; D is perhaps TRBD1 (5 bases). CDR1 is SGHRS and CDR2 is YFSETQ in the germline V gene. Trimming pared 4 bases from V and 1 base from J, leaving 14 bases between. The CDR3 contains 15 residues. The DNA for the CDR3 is TGCGCCAGCAGCCGAGGACAAACCACGAACACTGAAGCTTTCTTT. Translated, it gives CASSRGQTTNTEAFF.

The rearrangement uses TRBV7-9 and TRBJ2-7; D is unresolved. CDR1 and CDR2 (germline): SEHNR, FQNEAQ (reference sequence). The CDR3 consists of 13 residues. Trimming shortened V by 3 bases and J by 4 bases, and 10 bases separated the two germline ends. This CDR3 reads CASSFLGRYEQYF. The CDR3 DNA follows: TGTGCCAGCAGCTTCCTCGGGCGATACGAGCAGTACTTC.

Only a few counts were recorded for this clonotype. The CDR3 loop is CASSQDSASGRTEQFF. The CDR3 DNA sequence: TGCGCCAGCAGCCAAGATAGTGCTAGCGGGAGAACTGAGCAGTTCTTC. V and J are TRBV4-3 and TRBJ2-1; 10 bases line up with TRBD2. V gave up 0 bases and J gave up 9 bases; unmatched junction bases: 8. Germline V lookup: CDR1 LGHNA, CDR2 YSLEER. This CDR3 spans 16 amino acids.

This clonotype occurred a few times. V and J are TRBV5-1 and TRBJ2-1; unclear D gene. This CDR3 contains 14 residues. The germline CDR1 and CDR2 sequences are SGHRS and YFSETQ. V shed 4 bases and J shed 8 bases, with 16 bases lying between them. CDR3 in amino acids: CASSPESGRDEQFF. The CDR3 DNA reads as TGCGCCAGCAGCCCGGAGTCGGGTCGGGATGAGCAGTTCTTC.

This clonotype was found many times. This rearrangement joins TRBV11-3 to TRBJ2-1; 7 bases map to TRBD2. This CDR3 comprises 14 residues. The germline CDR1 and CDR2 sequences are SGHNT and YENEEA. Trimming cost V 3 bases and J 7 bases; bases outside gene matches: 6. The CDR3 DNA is TGTGCCAGCAGCTTGGGCGGGAGACGGAATGAGCAGTTCTTC. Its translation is CASSLGGRRNEQFF.

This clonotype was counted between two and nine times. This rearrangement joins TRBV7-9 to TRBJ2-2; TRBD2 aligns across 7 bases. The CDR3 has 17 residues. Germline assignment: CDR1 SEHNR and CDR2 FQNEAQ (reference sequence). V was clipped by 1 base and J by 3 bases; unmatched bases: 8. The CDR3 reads CASSLETSRTYTGELFF. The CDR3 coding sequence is TGTGCCAGCAGCTTAGAGACTAGCCGGACCTACACCGGGGAGCTGTTTTTT.

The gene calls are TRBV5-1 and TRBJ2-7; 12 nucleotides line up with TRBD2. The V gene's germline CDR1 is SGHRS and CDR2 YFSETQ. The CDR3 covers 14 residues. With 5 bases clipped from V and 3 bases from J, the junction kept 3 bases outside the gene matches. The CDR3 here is CASRRLAGDYEQYF. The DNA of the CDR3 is TGCGCCAGCAGAAGACTAGCGGGAGACTACGAGCAGTACTTC.

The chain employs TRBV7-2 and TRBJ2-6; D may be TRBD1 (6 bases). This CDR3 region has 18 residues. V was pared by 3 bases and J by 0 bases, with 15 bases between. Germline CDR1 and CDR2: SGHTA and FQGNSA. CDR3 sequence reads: CASSFWGQGTSGANVLTF. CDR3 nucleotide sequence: TGTGCCAGCAGCTTTTGGGGTCAGGGGACCTCTGGGGCCAACGTCCTGACTTTC.

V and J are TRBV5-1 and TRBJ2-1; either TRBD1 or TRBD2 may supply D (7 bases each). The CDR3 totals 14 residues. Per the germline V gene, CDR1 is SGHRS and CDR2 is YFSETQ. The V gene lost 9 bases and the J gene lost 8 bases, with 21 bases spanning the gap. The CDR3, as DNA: TGCGCCAACTCTGGGCAGGGGGGGTTCGATGAGCAGTTCTTC. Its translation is CANSGQGGFDEQFF.

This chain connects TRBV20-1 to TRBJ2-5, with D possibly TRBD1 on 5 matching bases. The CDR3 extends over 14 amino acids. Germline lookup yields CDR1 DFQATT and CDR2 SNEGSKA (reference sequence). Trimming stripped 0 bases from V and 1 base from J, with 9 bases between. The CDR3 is CSARDFQGQETQYF. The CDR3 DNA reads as TGCAGTGCTAGAGATTTCCAGGGCCAAGAGACCCAGTACTTC.

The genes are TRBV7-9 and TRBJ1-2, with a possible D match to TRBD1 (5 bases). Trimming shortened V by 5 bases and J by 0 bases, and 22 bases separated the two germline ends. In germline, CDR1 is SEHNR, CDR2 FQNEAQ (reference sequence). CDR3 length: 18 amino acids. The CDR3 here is CASSPLGGGFRANYGYTF. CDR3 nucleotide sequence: TGTGCCAGCAGCCCTTTGGGGGGGGGTTTCCGCGCTAACTATGGCTACACCTTC.

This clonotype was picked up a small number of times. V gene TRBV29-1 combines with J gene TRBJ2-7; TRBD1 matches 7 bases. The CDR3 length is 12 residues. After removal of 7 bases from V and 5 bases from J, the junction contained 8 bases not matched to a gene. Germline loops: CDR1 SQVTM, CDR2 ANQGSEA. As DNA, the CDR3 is TGCAGCGCCTCAAGGGGGCGGAACGAGCAGTACTTC. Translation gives CSASRGRNEQYF.

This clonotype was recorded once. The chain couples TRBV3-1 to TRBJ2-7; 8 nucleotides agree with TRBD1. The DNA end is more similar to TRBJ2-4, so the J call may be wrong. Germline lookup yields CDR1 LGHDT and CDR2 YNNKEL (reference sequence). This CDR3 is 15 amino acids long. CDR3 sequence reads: CASSYVRTGRNIQYF. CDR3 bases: TGTGCCAGCAGCTACGTCAGGACAGGGAGGAACATTCAGTACTTC.

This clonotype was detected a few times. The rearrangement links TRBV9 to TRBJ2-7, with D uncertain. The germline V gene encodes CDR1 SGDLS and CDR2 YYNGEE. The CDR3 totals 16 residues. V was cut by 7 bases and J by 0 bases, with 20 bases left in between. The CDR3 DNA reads TGTGCCAGCTCACGAAATGTGGCAGCCAGCTCCTACGAGCAGTACTTC. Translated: CASSRNVAASSYEQYF.

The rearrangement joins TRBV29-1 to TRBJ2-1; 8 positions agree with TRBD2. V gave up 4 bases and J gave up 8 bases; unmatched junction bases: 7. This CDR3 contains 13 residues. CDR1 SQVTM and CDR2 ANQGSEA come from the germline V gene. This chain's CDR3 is CSVVGTRAHEQFF. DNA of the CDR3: TGCAGCGTTGTGGGGACTAGGGCCCATGAGCAGTTCTTC.

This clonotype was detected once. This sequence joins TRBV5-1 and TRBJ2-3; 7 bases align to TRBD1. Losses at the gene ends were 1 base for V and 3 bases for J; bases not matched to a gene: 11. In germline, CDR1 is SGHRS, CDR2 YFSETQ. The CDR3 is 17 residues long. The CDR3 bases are TGCGCCAGCAGCTTGAAGACAGGGTCGATGAGGACAGATACGCAGTATTTT. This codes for CASSLKTGSMRTDTQYF.

The CDR3 nucleotides read TGTGCCAGCAGTGATGGACTAGCAAAAAGCACAGATACGCAGTATTTT. Translation: CASSDGLAKSTDTQYF. The chain joins TRBV25-1 to TRBJ2-3; 8 bases match TRBD2. This CDR3 comprises 16 residues. The V gene end was trimmed by 3 bases and the J gene end by 0 bases; junction bases not matched to a gene: 5. Germline CDR1 reads MGHDK; CDR2 reads SYGVNS.

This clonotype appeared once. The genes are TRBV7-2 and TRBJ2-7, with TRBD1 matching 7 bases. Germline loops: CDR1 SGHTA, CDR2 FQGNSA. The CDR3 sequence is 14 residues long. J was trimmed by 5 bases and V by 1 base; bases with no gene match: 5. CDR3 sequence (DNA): TGTGCCAGCAGCTTAGGACAGGGATTTCACGAGCAGTACTTC. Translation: CASSLGQGFHEQYF.

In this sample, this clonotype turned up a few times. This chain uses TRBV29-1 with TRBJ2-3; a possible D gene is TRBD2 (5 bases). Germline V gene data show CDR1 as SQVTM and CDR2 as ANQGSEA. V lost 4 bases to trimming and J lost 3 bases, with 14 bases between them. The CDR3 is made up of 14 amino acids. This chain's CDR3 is CSVGQRMGTDTQYF. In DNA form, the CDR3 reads TGCAGCGTTGGTCAGCGGATGGGTACAGATACGCAGTATTTT.